A single sample is the source of the 31 T cell receptor beta chains below, sequenced in a study of PD-L1 blockade in urothelial cancer. Time point defined: pretreatment peripheral blood. Assay used: immunoSEQ multiplex PCR; TCRdb lists only in-frame clones, some missing. The sample lists 95,000 or so clones, roughly 84% seen once, with roughly 2% in the top ten. The sequencing used PBMCs, collected around atezolizumab (anti-PD-L1) treatment. These receptors all come from a man aged 55 to 70 with urothelial cancer.

The chain employs TRBV28 and TRBJ2-1; 9 nucleotides agree with TRBD1. Per germline, CDR1 MDHEN and CDR2 SYDVKM. V lost 6 bases, J lost 8 bases, and 11 bases stayed unmatched. The CDR3 covers 15 residues. CDR3 nucleotide sequence: TGTGCCAGCAGCTCACCGGGACAGGGCCTCCATGAGCAGTTCTTC. Its protein product is CASSSPGQGLHEQFF.

This clone was recorded once. The genes are TRBV6-5 and TRBJ2-7; D is possibly TRBD1 (6 bases). V was clipped by 0 bases and J by 4 bases, with 13 bases between them. Germline CDR1 is MNHEY and CDR2 is SVGAGI. The CDR3 consists of 15 residues. The CDR3 nucleotides read TGTGCCAGCAGTTACTCAGGTGGGGGCGGTTACGAGCAGTACTTC. Encoded protein: CASSYSGGGGYEQYF.

This clone was observed once. The CDR3 DNA reads as TGTGCCAGCAGCCAAGATGGGTTGGTCCAACAGGGGTTCTTC. Its protein is CASSQDGLVQQGFF. The chain links TRBV14 to TRBJ2-1, with D tentatively TRBD1 (6 bases). Trimming took 0 bases from V and 15 from J, leaving 18 bases between them. Germline CDR1 reads SGHDN; CDR2 reads FVKESK. CDR3 length: 14 amino acids.

This clone was counted a few times. The chain couples TRBV7-2 to TRBJ1-2, with D tentatively TRBD1 (6 bases). Trimming left V 6 bases short and J 2 bases short, with 13 bases between. Germline V gives CDR1 SGHTA, CDR2 FQGNSA. The CDR3 is made up of 14 amino acids. The chain's CDR3 is CASRPGQQNYGYTF. Here the CDR3 DNA reads TGTGCCAGCAGACCTGGACAGCAGAACTATGGCTACACCTTC.

This sequence joins TRBV28 and TRBJ2-5; D gene ambiguous. The CDR3 length is 14 residues. Germline CDR1 MDHEN, CDR2 SYDVKM. V shed 2 bases and J shed 2 bases, with 9 bases lying between them. CDR3 nucleotide sequence: TGTGCCAGCAGTTTAGGGCCTCAACAAGAGACCCAGTACTTC. It codes for CASSLGPQQETQYF.

CDR3 loop: CASSGASTGDQPQHF. The DNA for the CDR3 is TGTGCCAGCAGCGGCGCCTCGACGGGAGATCAGCCCCAGCATTTT. The chain carries TRBV28 and TRBJ1-5; no reliable D call. CDR1 and CDR2 (germline): MDHEN, SYDVKM. This CDR3 comprises 15 residues. V was clipped by 6 bases and J by 5 bases, with 17 bases between them.

V is TRBV10-3 and J is TRBJ1-1; D unresolved. Per the germline V gene, CDR1 is ENHRY and CDR2 is SYGVKD. V was pared by 0 bases and J by 0 bases, with 8 bases between. The CDR3 covers 15 residues. The CDR3 DNA follows: TGTGCCATCAGTGAGTCGCGGGGAATGAACACTGAAGCTTTCTTT. It is translated as CAISESRGMNTEAFF.

The J gene is TRBJ1-2, the V gene TRBV7-9, with 9 positions matching TRBD1. V dropped 1 base and J dropped 6; count of bases not matched to a gene: 3. The CDR3 is 14 amino acids. Germline V lookup: CDR1 SEHNR, CDR2 FQNEAQ (reference sequence). DNA of the CDR3: TGTGCCAGCAGCTTAGACAGGGGGCACGATGGCTACACCTTC. Translation: CASSLDRGHDGYTF.

The rearrangement links TRBV28 to TRBJ1-2; D is ambiguous. The ends were cut back, 7 bases at V and 4 bases at J, with 13 bases in the middle. Germline loops: CDR1 MDHEN, CDR2 SYDVKM. The CDR3 totals 13 residues. The CDR3 nucleotides are TGTGCCAGCAACGTGGACGGAGGCTATGGCTACACCTTC. As protein: CASNVDGGYGYTF.

The gene calls are TRBV6-1 and TRBJ1-4; tentative D call: TRBD1 (6 bases). This CDR3 comprises 15 residues. V lost 0 bases, J lost 4 bases, and 9 bases lay in between. From germline, CDR1 is MNHNS and CDR2 SASEGT. CDR3 residues: CASSEAGANNEKLFF. The CDR3 DNA reads as TGTGCCAGCAGTGAAGCGGGGGCAAATAATGAAAAACTGTTTTTT.

This chain uses TRBV4-1 with TRBJ2-3; D possibly corresponds to TRBD2 (5 bases). This CDR3 is 15 amino acids long. Trimming left V 3 bases short and J 3 bases short, with 13 bases between. Germline V gene data show CDR1 as MGHRA and CDR2 as YSYEKL. The CDR3 spells CASSHPAGGTDTQYF. The CDR3 DNA sequence: TGCGCCAGCAGCCATCCAGCCGGAGGTACAGATACGCAGTATTTT.

The chain uses TRBV2 and TRBJ2-3, with TRBD1 as a possible D gene (5 bases). The V and J ends lost 6 bases and 1 base respectively, with 11 bases between them. From germline, CDR1 is SNHLY and CDR2 FYNNEI. This CDR3 is built from 14 residues. The CDR3 DNA is TGTGCCAGCAGAGGTGGCAGGGGCACAGATACGCAGTATTTT. Translation gives CASRGGRGTDTQYF.

DNA for the CDR3: TGTGCCAGCAGCCAGAATCAGGGGGACACTGAAGCTTTCTTT. Translation: CASSQNQGDTEAFF. V usage is TRBV14 and J usage is TRBJ1-1, with 7 nucleotides matching TRBD1. CDR1 SGHDN and CDR2 FVKESK come from the germline V gene. The trim removed 3 bases at V and 3 bases at J, leaving 4 bases unmatched. The CDR3 has 14 amino acids.

The V and J genes are TRBV6-5 and TRBJ1-4; possible D gene TRBD1, 5 bases. This CDR3 has 13 residues. Germline CDR1 and CDR2: MNHEY and SVGAGI. Trimming removed 2 bases from V and 12 bases from J, with 13 bases in between. The CDR3 loop reads CASSYRGDGQLFF. The CDR3 bases are TGTGCCAGCAGTTACCGCGGGGACGGACAACTGTTTTTT.

The V gene is TRBV15, the J gene TRBJ2-1, with a possible D match to TRBD2 (6 bases). Looked up from germline, CDR1 is LNHNV and CDR2 is YYDKDF (reference sequence). V lost 0 bases and J lost 4, with 10 bases in between. The length of the CDR3 is 15 residues. Here the CDR3 reads CATSREASEYNEQFF. The CDR3, as DNA: TGTGCCACCAGCAGAGAGGCTAGCGAATACAATGAGCAGTTCTTC.

The chain is built from TRBV27 and TRBJ2-2; perhaps TRBD2 as D (5 bases). Germline CDR1 is MNHEY and CDR2 is SMNVEV (reference sequence). Trimming removed 6 bases from V and 5 bases from J, with 31 bases in between. CDR3 length equals 20 residues. CDR3 DNA: TGTGCCAGCAGCCCTTTACAATCGGACCACGGACTTTTGGGGACCGGGGAGCTGTTTTTT. Encoded protein: CASSPLQSDHGLLGTGELFF.

The chain combines TRBV28 with TRBJ2-3, with a tentative D call TRBD2 (6 bases). Trimming shortened V by 11 bases and J by 1 base, and 19 bases separated the two germline ends. CDR1 is MDHEN and CDR2 is SYDVKM in the germline V gene. The CDR3 extends over 15 amino acids. As DNA, the CDR3 is TGTGCCGCCTGCCCACGGCGGGATGGCACAGATACGCAGTATTTT. As protein: CAACPRRDGTDTQYF.

V gene TRBV18 combines with J gene TRBJ2-7; 11 nucleotides line up with TRBD1. CDR1 and CDR2 (germline): KGHSH, LQKENI. The CDR3 sequence is 16 residues long. The trim removed 6 bases at V and 1 base at J, leaving 8 bases unmatched. Written as DNA, the CDR3 is TGTGCCAGCTCCTACACCGGGACAGGGGGGTCCTACGAGCAGTACTTC. Translating it yields CASSYTGTGGSYEQYF.

The CDR3 region has the DNA TGCGCCAGCAGCCAAGGACTAGCGGGAGACGAGCAGTACTTC. It is translated as CASSQGLAGDEQYF. The J gene is TRBJ2-7, the V gene TRBV4-1; the match to TRBD2 covers 12 bases. This CDR3 has 14 residues. V shed 1 base and J 5 bases; nucleotides not matched to a gene: 0. Germline V gene data show CDR1 as MGHRA and CDR2 as YSYEKL.

V is TRBV18 and J is TRBJ2-5, with 7 bases lining up with TRBD1. The CDR3 has 15 amino acids. Looked up from germline, CDR1 is KGHSH and CDR2 is LQKENI. V was clipped by 3 bases and J by 1 base; unmatched bases: 5. The CDR3 loop reads CASSPTRQGQETQYF. The CDR3 DNA reads TGTGCCAGCTCACCTACTCGACAGGGCCAAGAGACCCAGTACTTC. Full variable domain (outside the CDR3, taken from reference TRBV18 and TRBJ2-5): NAGVMQNPRHLVRRRGQEARLRCSPMKGHSHVYWYRQLPEEGLKFMVYLQKENIIDESGMPKERFSAEFPKEGPSILRIQQVVRGDSAAYFCASSPTRQGQETQYFGPGTRLLVL.

The V and J genes are TRBV5-1 and TRBJ2-7; D possibly corresponds to TRBD1 (5 bases). Trimming removed 1 base at V and 2 bases at J, with 10 bases between. The germline V gene encodes CDR1 SGHRS and CDR2 YFSETQ. This CDR3 is 14 amino acids long. CDR3 region: CASSLFPGTYEQYF. The CDR3 region has the DNA TGCGCCAGCAGCTTGTTTCCAGGGACCTACGAGCAGTACTTC.

This chain links TRBV28 with TRBJ1-1; 10 bases are a match to TRBD1. V lost 7 bases to trimming and J lost 3 bases; unmatched junction nucleotides: 5. This CDR3 is built from 14 residues. Germline V gene data show CDR1 as MDHEN and CDR2 as SYDVKM. This chain's CDR3 is CASKTGGFYTEAFF. In DNA form, the CDR3 reads TGTGCCAGCAAGACAGGGGGCTTTTACACTGAAGCTTTCTTT.

The J gene is TRBJ2-1, the V gene TRBV10-3; weak D call: TRBD2 (6 bases). The CDR3 covers 15 residues. Germline CDR1 is ENHRY and CDR2 is SYGVKD. Trimming pared 0 bases from V and 6 bases from J, leaving 12 bases between. CDR3 sequence reads: CAISESMGGGNEQFF. CDR3 nucleotides: TGTGCCATCAGTGAGTCGATGGGGGGAGGCAATGAGCAGTTCTTC.

V and J are TRBV4-1 and TRBJ2-1; 10 nucleotides align to TRBD2. The CDR3 runs to 14 residues. V lost 3 bases to trimming and J lost 6 bases; unmatched junction nucleotides: 2. The germline gives CDR1 MGHRA, CDR2 YSYEKL. Here the CDR3 DNA reads TGCGCCAGCAGCCACCAGCGGGAGGGCAATGAGCAGTTCTTC. Translation: CASSHQREGNEQFF.

The chain links TRBV7-2 to TRBJ2-7, with TRBD2 matching 12 bases. The V segment lost 6 bases and the J segment 4 bases; nucleotides outside the gene matches: 10. This CDR3 is 16 amino acids long. Germline CDR1 and CDR2: SGHTA and FQGNSA. CDR3 DNA sequence: TGTGCCAGCAGTCGCGACCATACTAGCGGGGGGTACGAGCAGTACTTC. Translation: CASSRDHTSGGYEQYF.

The chain employs TRBV4-2 and TRBJ2-7; 10 bases match TRBD2. Germline V gives CDR1 LGHNA, CDR2 YNFKEQ. V lost 3 bases, J lost 1 base, and 12 bases stayed unmatched. The CDR3 extends over 18 amino acids. The CDR3 bases are TGTGCCAGCAGCCACCAGGCCACTAGCGGGGTTATTTCCTACGAGCAGTACTTC. Its translation: CASSHQATSGVISYEQYF.

The chain recombines TRBV5-5 with TRBJ2-7; D might be TRBD2 (5 bases). The germline V gene encodes CDR1 SGHKS and CDR2 YYEKEE (reference sequence). The length of the CDR3 is 15 residues. V was clipped by 0 bases and J by 2 bases, with 12 bases between them. The DNA for the CDR3 is TGTGCCAGCAGCTTGGAAGGAGGCTATCCCTACGAGCAGTACTTC. Protein sequence: CASSLEGGYPYEQYF.

V gene TRBV19 combines with J gene TRBJ2-7, with D possibly being TRBD1 (6 bases). The V gene's germline CDR1 is LNHDA and CDR2 SQIVND (reference sequence). Trimming left V 3 bases short and J 3 bases short, with 15 bases between. The CDR3 has 15 amino acids. The CDR3: CASSILLTGYYEQYF. CDR3 bases: TGTGCCAGTAGTATCCTACTGACAGGTTACTACGAGCAGTACTTC.

The gene calls are TRBV23-1 and TRBJ1-4, with TRBD1 identical over 9 bases. TRBV23-1 is known as an ORF, though its function is uncertain. The J segment lost 6 bases and the V segment lost 3 bases, leaving 8 bases of the junction unmatched. This CDR3 comprises 16 residues. In DNA form, the CDR3 reads TGCGCCAGCAGTCACCGCAACCGGGACAGGGATGAAAAACTGTTTTTT. Translated, it gives CASSHRNRDRDEKLFF.

To note about this clone: The same CDR3 is also encoded by other DNA sequences in this sample. The chain couples TRBV4-2 to TRBJ1-6; TRBD1 matches at 8 bases. Germline V gene sequence: CDR1 LGHNA, CDR2 YNFKEQ. J was trimmed by 0 bases and V by 0 bases; bases with no gene match: 7. This CDR3 has 19 amino acids. CDR3 loop: CASSQDRTGYSSYNSPLHF. Written as DNA, the CDR3 is TGTGCCAGCAGCCAAGATAGGACAGGGTATTCCTCCTATAATTCACCCCTCCACTTT.

V usage is TRBV28 and J usage is TRBJ2-5, with 7 bases identical to TRBD1. Germline V gene data show CDR1 as MDHEN and CDR2 as SYDVKM. The length of the CDR3 is 14 residues. Unmatched junction bases numbered 5, after V lost 6 bases and J lost 1 base. CDR3 protein: CASRYWDSQETQYF. CDR3 bases: TGTGCCAGCAGGTATTGGGACAGCCAAGAGACCCAGTACTTC.